This is a list of T cell receptor beta chains from one sample in a study of quantifying T cell responses using KT2 cells. TCRdb itself ran the UMI-ligation and nested PCR reads through MiXCR, one entry per CDR3 protein. The table lists 25,000 to 40,000 distinct CDR3 sequences, about a tenth of them singletons. The sample taken for sequencing was PBMCs spiked with cells of the T cell clone KT2. The source is a human donor. The CDR3 runs from the conserved cysteine through the conserved F or W. A D gene is named only where the DNA matches it firmly. Only some rows state a clone size, as once, few, many or a class for expanded clones.

j_call | d_call | v_call | clone_size | cdr3_nt | cdr3_aa
TRBJ2-1 | - | TRBV12-3/TRBV12-4 | many | TGTGCCAGCAGTTTAATGGTAGGGTCCAATGAGCAGTTCTTC | CASSLMVGSNEQFF
TRBJ2-6 | - | TRBV4-3 | many | TGCGCCAGCAGCCAAGAGAGTGCGTCTGGGGCCAACGTCCTGACTTTC | CASSQESASGANVLTF
TRBJ2-1 | TRBD2 | TRBV5-4 | many | TGTGCCAGCAGCTGGGGGCGGGGGGCGCTCTACAATGAGCAGTTCTTC | CASSWGRGALYNEQFF
TRBJ2-7 | TRBD2 | TRBV6-1 | medium-sized | TGTGCCAGCAGTGAAGGGGTACTAGCGCAATCCTACGAGCAGTACTTC | CASSEGVLAQSYEQYF
TRBJ2-3 | - | TRBV6-2/TRBV6-3 | few | TGTGCCAGCAGTTACTCGAACCAGGAAGTGACAGATACGCAGTATTTT | CASSYSNQEVTDTQYF
TRBJ1-6 | - | TRBV3-1 | few | TGTGCCAGCAGCCAGACAGCCTATAATTCACCCCTCCACTTT | CASSQTAYNSPLHF
TRBJ1-5 | TRBD1 | TRBV2 | - | TGTGCCAGCAGCCGGGACAGGGGGAGCAATCAGCCCCAGCATTTT | CASSRDRGSNQPQHF
TRBJ2-3 | - | TRBV29-1 | few | TGCAGCGGGCGGGATTCTGGCACAGATACGCAGTATTTT | CSGRDSGTDTQYF
TRBJ2-3 | - | TRBV7-8 | - | TGTGCCAGCAGCTTAGGGACCCACACAGATACGCAGTATTTT | CASSLGTHTDTQYF
TRBJ1-2 | - | TRBV5-8 | medium-sized | TGTGCCAGCAGCTTGGGCCGCCTCAGGGATGGCTACACCTTC | CASSLGRLRDGYTF
TRBJ2-3 | TRBD2 | TRBV5-1 | - | TGCGCCAGCAGCTTTCTAAGCGGGGGGCGCACAGATACGCAGTATTTT | CASSFLSGGRTDTQYF
TRBJ2-1 | - | TRBV20-1 | - | TGCAGTGCTCTTACCGGGGCTAGCACTGACAATGAGCAGTTCTTC | CSALTGASTDNEQFF
TRBJ2-7 | - | TRBV6-6 | - | TGTGCCAGCAGCTCACAGGGTCCCTACGAGCAGTACTTC | CASSSQGPYEQYF
TRBJ1-3 | TRBD1 | TRBV6-5 | few | TGTGCCAGCAGTTCAGGGGGCGGAAACACCATATATTTT | CASSSGGGNTIYF
TRBJ2-5 | TRBD2 | TRBV20-1 | few | TGCAGTGCTAGCGGGAGGTATGAGACCCAGTACTTC | CSASGRYETQYF
TRBJ2-5 | - | TRBV9 | few | TGTGCCAGCAGCGTTTCCTACTCGGAGACCCAGTACTTC | CASSVSYSETQYF
TRBJ2-3 | - | TRBV4-3 | many | TGCGCCAGCAGCCAACCCGAGACAGGTCGGGATACGCAGTATTTT | CASSQPETGRDTQYF
TRBJ1-1 | - | TRBV6-5 | few | TGTGCCAGCAGTTACCTTACTGAAGCTTTCTTT | CASSYLTEAFF
TRBJ2-3 | TRBD2 | TRBV20-1 | many | TGCAGTGCTAGGGTCAGCGGGAGATCCACAGATACGCAGTATTTT | CSARVSGRSTDTQYF
TRBJ1-1 | - | TRBV2 | few | TGTGCCAGCAGTGAAATAGGGGCCCCCCTCATGAACACTGAAGCTTTCTTT | CASSEIGAPLMNTEAFF
TRBJ2-7 | TRBD2 | TRBV9 | few | TGTGCCAGCAGCGTAGGAGGTAGCGGGGGGGCTGCCGAGCAGTACTTC | CASSVGGSGGAAEQYF
TRBJ1-1 | TRBD1 | TRBV20-1 | many | TGCAGTGCCATCAGGGGGCCGAACACTGAAGCTTTCTTT | CSAIRGPNTEAFF
TRBJ2-3 | - | TRBV15 | - | TGTGCCACCAGCTTCGACGGGGAAGAGGCAGATACGCAGTATTTT | CATSFDGEEADTQYF
TRBJ2-2 | TRBD2 | TRBV12-3/TRBV12-4 | - | TGTGCCAGCAGATTAGCGGGATCGAACACCGGGGAGCTGTTTTTT | CASRLAGSNTGELFF
TRBJ1-2 | TRBD1 | TRBV12-3/TRBV12-4 | few | TGTGCCAGCAGTGTACCGACAGGGACTAACTATGGCTACACCTTC | CASSVPTGTNYGYTF
TRBJ2-7 | - | TRBV11-2 | - | TGTGCCAGCAGCTTAGGCAACTCCTACGAGCAGTACTTC | CASSLGNSYEQYF
TRBJ1-5 | - | TRBV9 | - | TGTGCCAGCAGCGTAGACGGGAATTTTCGGGCGTCCCAGCATTTT | CASSVDGNFRASQHF
TRBJ2-7 | - | TRBV5-5 | many | TGTGCCAGCAGCTCCGGGCCAGCCCTCGGGGAGCAGTACTTC | CASSSGPALGEQYF
TRBJ2-7 | TRBD1 | TRBV27 | - | TGTGCCAGCAGTTTAGACAGGGTCCACGAGCAGTACTTC | CASSLDRVHEQYF
TRBJ2-5 | TRBD2 | TRBV12-3/TRBV12-4 | few | TGTGCCAGCAGGGGACTAGCGGAAGAGACCCAGTACTTC | CASRGLAEETQYF
TRBJ2-1 | TRBD2 | TRBV4-2 | - | TGTGCCAGCAGCCACCCCGGGACGAGCGGGGGAAGGCATGAGCAGTTCTTC | CASSHPGTSGGRHEQFF
TRBJ2-5 | TRBD1 | TRBV12-3/TRBV12-4 | few | TGTGCCAGCGCTAGGGGGCTGAAGACCCAGTACTTC | CASARGLKTQYF
TRBJ1-6 | TRBD1 | TRBV6-5 | few | TGTGCCAGCAGTCCTGACAGGGGGTATAATTCACCCCTCCACTTT | CASSPDRGYNSPLHF
TRBJ1-5 | - | TRBV7-9 | - | TGTGCCAGCAGCTTAGAGGACAGCTCCTTGTCTCAGCCCCAGCATTTT | CASSLEDSSLSQPQHF
TRBJ1-5 | TRBD1 | TRBV20-1 | few | TGCAGTGCTAGAGTACCCGGGACAGGCAATCAGCCCCAGCATTTT | CSARVPGTGNQPQHF
TRBJ2-5 | - | TRBV12-3/TRBV12-4 | - | TGTGCCAGCAGCTCCTATTCTAGCGCCCAGACCCAGTACTTC | CASSSYSSAQTQYF
TRBJ1-3 | - | TRBV6-5 | - | TGTGCCAGCAGCCCCGCGGGGGGTGGAAACACCATATATTTT | CASSPAGGGNTIYF
TRBJ1-2 | TRBD1 | TRBV7-2 | - | TGTGCCAGCAGCTTAGCGGGACAGAGGGGCTACACCTTC | CASSLAGQRGYTF
TRBJ2-2 | TRBD2 | TRBV27 | many | TGTGCCAGCACGCGGACTAGCGGGGGGCTCGGGGAGCTGTTTTTT | CASTRTSGGLGELFF
TRBJ2-1 | - | TRBV24-1 | many | TGTGCCACCAGTGGAGACGGTCAATCCTACAATGAGCAGTTCTTC | CATSGDGQSYNEQFF
TRBJ1-5 | - | TRBV12-3/TRBV12-4 | - | TGTGCCAGCAGTTTTGGGTTCGTGGAGCCCCAGCATTTT | CASSFGFVEPQHF
TRBJ1-1 | - | TRBV4-1 | few | TGCGCCAGCAGCCGGCGGGCGAACACTGAAGCTTTCTTT | CASSRRANTEAFF
TRBJ1-1 | - | TRBV20-1 | - | TGCAGTGCAAGGTGGGGGGGAAACACTGAAGCTTTCTTT | CSARWGGNTEAFF
TRBJ2-5 | TRBD2 | TRBV5-1 | - | TGCGCCAGCAGCTACCTCGGGGGGTTGAAAGAGACCCAGTACTTC | CASSYLGGLKETQYF
TRBJ2-7 | TRBD2 | TRBV12-3/TRBV12-4 | medium-sized | TGTGCCAGCAGCCGAAGCGGGAGAAGGGAGCAGTACTTC | CASSRSGRREQYF
TRBJ2-3 | - | TRBV7-9 | - | TGTGCCAGCAGCTTAGCCGTTAAAAATACGCAGTATTTT | CASSLAVKNTQYF
TRBJ1-1 | - | TRBV2 | many | TGTGCCAGCAGTCTCATGGACGGGAACACTGAAGCTTTCTTT | CASSLMDGNTEAFF
TRBJ2-1 | TRBD2 | TRBV20-1 | - | TGCAGTGCTAGAGCGGGCGGGAGGGGGAATGAGCAGTTCTTC | CSARAGGRGNEQFF